The sequence of this TCR beta chain was determined in a study of molecular identifiers for immune sequencing clone quantification. This clonotype was observed at least ten times. TCRdb independently ran MiXCR on the PCR reads; one entry per CDR3 protein. The sample contains more than 550,000 distinct CDR3 sequences, 25% of which appear only once. The CDR3 extends over 18 amino acids. The V segment lost 5 bases and the J segment 2 bases; nucleotides outside the gene matches: 13. The source material was naive CD8+ T cells from blood, with Jurkat cell RNA spiked in. Noted subset: FACS-sorted CD8+CD4-CCR7+CD45RA+ naive T cells. This sequence was found in a human donor in good health. Some libraries in this study had Jurkat cell RNA spiked in. The chain has TRBV12-3 or TRBV12-4 and TRBJ2-5; 11 nucleotides align to TRBD2. DNA for the CDR3: TGTGCCAGCAGTCAACCACCGGGACTAGCGGAACAACAAGAGACCCAGTACTTC. Translated: CASSQPPGLAEQQETQYF.